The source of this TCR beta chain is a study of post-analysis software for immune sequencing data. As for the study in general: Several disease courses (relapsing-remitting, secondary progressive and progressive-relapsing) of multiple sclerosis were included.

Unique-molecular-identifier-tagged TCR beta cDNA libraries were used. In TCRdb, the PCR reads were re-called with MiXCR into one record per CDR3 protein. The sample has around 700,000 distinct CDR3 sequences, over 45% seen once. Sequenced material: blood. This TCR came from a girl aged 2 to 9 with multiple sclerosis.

Here the CDR3 DNA reads TGTGCCAGTAGTATAAGGGCAGGGCCGGAGACCCAGTACTTC. This encodes CASSIRAGPETQYF. The chain employs TRBV19 and TRBJ2-7; D possibly corresponds to TRBD1 (5 bases). The J call may be faulty, since TRBJ2-5 better matches the DNA end. The CDR3 is 14 residues long. The V gene's germline CDR1 is LNHDA and CDR2 SQIVND (reference sequence).